This TCR beta chain was found in a study of shared clonotypes between healthy human individuals. As for the study in general: The people who gave samples were two women and a few men aged 18 to 49. General observations from the study: Generally, naive subsets (rather than memory subsets) showed larger estimated richness.

Researchers divided each subset's genomic DNA evenly across several immunoSEQ plates. Generated by immunoSEQ multiplex PCR, the TCRdb table keeps only in-frame clones and is missing some. Here the sample spans roughly 600,000 clones, about 98% being singletons. On this clone: What it binds is unknown.

The CDR3 runs 13 residues. CDR1 is SGHDT, CDR2 YYEEEE, per germline. Trimming removed 3 bases from V and 5 bases from J, with 12 bases in between. CD45RO-negative cells were positively selected for CCR7, leaving out terminally differentiated effector memory CD45RA+ cells. This chain uses TRBV5-6 with TRBJ2-7; possibly TRBD1 for D (6 bases). Sequencing was performed on naive CD8+ T cells sorted from blood. The TCR was taken from a man aged 25-40 years in good health. CDR3 DNA sequence: TGTGCCAGCAGCTCACAGGGATTCAACGAGCAGTACTTC. Translating it yields CASSSQGFNEQYF.